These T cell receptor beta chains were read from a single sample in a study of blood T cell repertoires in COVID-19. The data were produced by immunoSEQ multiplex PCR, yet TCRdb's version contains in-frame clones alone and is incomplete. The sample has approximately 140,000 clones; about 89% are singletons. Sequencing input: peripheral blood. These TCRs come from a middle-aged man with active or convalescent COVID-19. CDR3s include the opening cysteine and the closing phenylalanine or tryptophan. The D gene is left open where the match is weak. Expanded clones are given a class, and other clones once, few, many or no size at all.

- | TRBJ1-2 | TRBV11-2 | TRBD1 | TGTGCCAGCAGCTTCCCGGGACAGGGGCTTGGCTACACCTTC | CASSFPGQGLGYTF
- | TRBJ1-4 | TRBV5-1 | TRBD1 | TGCGCCAGCAGCTTGGTGGGACAGGGGAATGAAAAACTGTTTTTT | CASSLVGQGNEKLFF
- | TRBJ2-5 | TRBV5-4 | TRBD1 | TGTGCCAGCAGCCGGGGACAGGGGGAGACCCAGTACTTC | CASSRGQGETQYF
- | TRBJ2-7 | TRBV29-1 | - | TGCAGCGTTTCGCGGGGCCGAACCTACGAGCAGTACTTC | CSVSRGRTYEQYF
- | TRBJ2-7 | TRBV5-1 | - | TGCGCCAGCAGCTCCCTCGGGGGAAGCGGCCACGAGCAGTACTTC | CASSSLGGSGHEQYF
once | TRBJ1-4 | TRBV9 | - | TGTGCCAGCAGCGTAGACGCGGGGAGCGCTAATGAAAAACTGTTTTTT | CASSVDAGSANEKLFF
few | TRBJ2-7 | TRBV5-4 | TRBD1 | TGTGCCAGCAGCATTCGGACAGGGACCTACGAGCAGTACTTC | CASSIRTGTYEQYF
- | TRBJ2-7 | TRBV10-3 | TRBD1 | TGTGCCATCAGTGAGAGGGGACAGACTTACGAGCAGTACTTC | CAISERGQTYEQYF
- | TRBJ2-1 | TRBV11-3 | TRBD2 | TGTGCCAGCAGCTTAGTTCTAGCGGGAGGGGGGGATGAGCAGTTCTTC | CASSLVLAGGGDEQFF
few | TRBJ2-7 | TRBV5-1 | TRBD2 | TGCGCCAGCAGCCCCTCTAGCGGGGGCTCTGGAGAGCAGTACTTC | CASSPSSGGSGEQYF
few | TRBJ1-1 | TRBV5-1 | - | TGCGCCAGCAGCTTCGACGGGTCTGAGGACACTGAAGCTTTCTTT | CASSFDGSEDTEAFF
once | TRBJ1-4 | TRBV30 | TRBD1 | TGTGCCTGGAGTGGGGACAGGGGGTTTGAAAAACTGTTTTTT | CAWSGDRGFEKLFF
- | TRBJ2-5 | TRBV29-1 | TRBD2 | TGCAGCGTTGAAGAAGAGCGGGGGACGATGCAAGAGACCCAGTACTTC | CSVEEERGTMQETQYF
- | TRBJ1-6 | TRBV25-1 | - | TGTGCCAGCAGTCCCCCTTTCCTGGGGGGTCTAACCCTCCACTTT | CASSPPFLGGLTLHF
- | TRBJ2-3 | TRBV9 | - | TGTGCCAGCAGCGTAGGGGGGCGAGGGTCCACAGATACGCAGTATTTT | CASSVGGRGSTDTQYF
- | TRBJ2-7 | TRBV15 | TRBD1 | TGTGCCACCAGCAGAGATAGGGGGAGGGGACAGGGAGGTATCTACGAGCAGTACTTC | CATSRDRGRGQGGIYEQYF
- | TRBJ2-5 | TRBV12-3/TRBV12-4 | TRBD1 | TGTGCCAGCAGCAGGGACAGACAAGAGACCCAGTACTTC | CASSRDRQETQYF
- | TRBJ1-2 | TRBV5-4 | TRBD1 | TGTGCCAGCAGCTCGCCGGGACAGAACTATGGCTACACCTTC | CASSSPGQNYGYTF
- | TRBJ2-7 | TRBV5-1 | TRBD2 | TGCGCCAGCAGCTTGGAGGTAGCGGGAGGATTTAGTACCTACGAGCAGTACTTC | CASSLEVAGGFSTYEQYF
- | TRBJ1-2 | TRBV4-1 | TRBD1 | TGCGCCAGCAGCCAAAATCCGGGACAGGGTTATGGCTACACCTTC | CASSQNPGQGYGYTF
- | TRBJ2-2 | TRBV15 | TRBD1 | TGTGCCACCAGCAGAGAGGACAGGAGCAACACCGGGGAGCTGTTTTTT | CATSREDRSNTGELFF
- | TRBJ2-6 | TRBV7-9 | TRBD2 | TGTGCCAGCAGCTTAGGGTCGGGAGGGACCTCTGGGGCCAACGTCCTGACTTTC | CASSLGSGGTSGANVLTF
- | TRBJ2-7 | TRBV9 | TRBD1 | TGTGCCAGCAGCCCAGGGACAGGGGGCGACGAGCAGTACTTC | CASSPGTGGDEQYF
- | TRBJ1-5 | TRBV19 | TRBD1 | TGTGCCAGTAGTATTCAGAGAGGGACAGGTAAACAGAGCAATCAGCCCCAGCATTTT | CASSIQRGTGKQSNQPQHF
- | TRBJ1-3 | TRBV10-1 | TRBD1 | TGCGCCAGCAGTGATTCGGACAGGGGTCCCACTGGAAACACCATATATTTT | CASSDSDRGPTGNTIYF
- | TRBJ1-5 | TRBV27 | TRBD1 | TGTGCCAGCAGGAAAGACCCCGGGACAGGCAATCAGCCCCAGCATTTT | CASRKDPGTGNQPQHF
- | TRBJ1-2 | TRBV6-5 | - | TGTGCCAGCAGTCGAGGATCAATCGCCAACTATGGCTACACCTTC | CASSRGSIANYGYTF
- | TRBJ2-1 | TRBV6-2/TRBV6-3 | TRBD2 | TGTGCCAGCAGTTACGGGGACGTTTTAGCGGGAGTCTACAATGAGCAGTTCTTC | CASSYGDVLAGVYNEQFF
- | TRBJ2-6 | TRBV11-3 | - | TGTGCCAGCAGCTTAGTTTTAAGGAGCTCTGGGGCCAACGTCCTGACTTTC | CASSLVLRSSGANVLTF
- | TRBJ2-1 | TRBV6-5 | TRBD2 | TGTGCCAGCAGGCAATGGCTAGCGGGAGGGGGGGAGCAGTTCTTC | CASRQWLAGGGEQFF
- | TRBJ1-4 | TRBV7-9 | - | TGTGCCAGCAGGGCGGCTAATGAAAAACTGTTTTTT | CASRAANEKLFF
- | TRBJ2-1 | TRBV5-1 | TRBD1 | TGCGCCAGCAGCTTGGAGGGGGCGAACAATGAGCAGTTCTTC | CASSLEGANNEQFF
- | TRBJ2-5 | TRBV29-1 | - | TGCAGCGTTGAAGACTTGCAGGGTGAGACCCAGTACTTC | CSVEDLQGETQYF
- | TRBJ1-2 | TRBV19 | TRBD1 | TGTGCCAGTAGTTTAACGGGACAGACCATTAACTATGGCTACACCTTC | CASSLTGQTINYGYTF
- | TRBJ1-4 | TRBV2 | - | TGTGCCAGCAGTCGGCAGGGACAACCTGCAGAAAAACTGTTTTTT | CASSRQGQPAEKLFF
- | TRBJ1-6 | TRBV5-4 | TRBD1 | TGTGCCAGCAGCGATCCCGGGACAGCGAATTCACCCCTCCACTTT | CASSDPGTANSPLHF
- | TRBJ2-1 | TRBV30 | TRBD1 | TGTGCCTGGGGTGAGGAGGGACAGGGGGAACATGAGCAGTTCTTC | CAWGEEGQGEHEQFF
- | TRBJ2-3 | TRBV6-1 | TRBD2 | TGTGCCAGCAGTGAGTTGACGGGGGGGGCTACAGATACGCAGTATTTT | CASSELTGGATDTQYF
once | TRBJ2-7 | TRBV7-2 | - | TGTGCCAGCAGCTCTGGGGTAGCGAAAGTCTCCTACGAGCAGTACTTC | CASSSGVAKVSYEQYF
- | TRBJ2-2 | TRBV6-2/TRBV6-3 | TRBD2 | TGTGCCAGCAGTATTATAGCGGGGGGGCCCCCCACCGGGGAGCTGTTTTTT | CASSIIAGGPPTGELFF
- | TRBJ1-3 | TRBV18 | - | TGTGCCAGCTCACCACCGGGGGCGAGCTCTGGAAACACCATATATTTT | CASSPPGASSGNTIYF
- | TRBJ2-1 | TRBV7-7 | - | TGTGCCAGCAGCCCCATAGCATTCTCCTACAATGAGCAGTTCTTC | CASSPIAFSYNEQFF